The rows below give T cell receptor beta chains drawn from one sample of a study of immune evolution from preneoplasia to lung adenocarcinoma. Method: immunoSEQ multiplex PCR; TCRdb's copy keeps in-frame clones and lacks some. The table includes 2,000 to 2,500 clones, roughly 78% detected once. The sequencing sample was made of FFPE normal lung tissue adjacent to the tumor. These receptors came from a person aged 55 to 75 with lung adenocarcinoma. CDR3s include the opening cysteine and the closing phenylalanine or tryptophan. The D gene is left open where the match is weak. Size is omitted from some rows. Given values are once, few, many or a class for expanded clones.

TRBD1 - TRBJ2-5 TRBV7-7 TGTGCTAGCTGGACAGGCTGGGGGGAGACCCAGTACTTC CASWTGWGETQYF
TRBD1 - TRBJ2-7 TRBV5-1 TGCGCCAGCAGCCTCGGGACAGCTAACTACGAGCAGTACTTC CASSLGTANYEQYF
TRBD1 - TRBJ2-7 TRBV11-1 TGTGCCAGCAGCCGGACAGGGGGAACCTACGAGCAGTACTTC CASSRTGGTYEQYF
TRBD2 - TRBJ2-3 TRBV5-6 TGTGCCAGCAGCTTACTAGCGGGCACAGATACGCAGTATTTT CASSLLAGTDTQYF
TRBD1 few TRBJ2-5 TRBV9 TGTGCCAGCAGCGGAGGACAGGGGGCAGGGGAGACCCAGTACTTC CASSGGQGAGETQYF
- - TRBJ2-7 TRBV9 TGTGCCAGCAGCGTAGGGCCCCATCCCACGAAGCAGTACTTC CASSVGPHPTKQYF
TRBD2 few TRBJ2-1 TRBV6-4 TGTGCCAGCAGTGACGGGACTAGCGGCAATGAGCAGTTCTTC CASSDGTSGNEQFF
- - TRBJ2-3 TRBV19 TGTGCCAGCGCGAGGGGGGGTTCTACAGATACGCAGTATTTT CASARGGSTDTQYF
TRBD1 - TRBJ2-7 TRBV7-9 TGTGCCAGCAGCTTAGCGCAGGCAGGGGGCGCGAAGCAGTACTTC CASSLAQAGGAKQYF
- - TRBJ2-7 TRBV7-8 TGTGCCAGCAGCCCGACTAACTACGAGCAGTACTTC CASSPTNYEQYF
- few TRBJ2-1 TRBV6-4 TGTGCCAGCAGTAGGACCGGGGATTACAATGAGCAGTTCTTC CASSRTGDYNEQFF
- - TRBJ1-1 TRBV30 TGTGCCTGGAAGCTCGCAGACACTGAAGCTTTCTTT CAWKLADTEAFF
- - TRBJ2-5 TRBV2 TGTGCCAGCAGTGAAGCAAGCCCCGGGACCCAGTACTTC CASSEASPGTQYF
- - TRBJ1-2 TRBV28 TGTGCCAGCAGTTTAGGAGGGGTTGGCTACACCTTC CASSLGGVGYTF
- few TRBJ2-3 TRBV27 TGTGCCAGCAGTTTATATCCCGGACGGCAACTCACAGATACGCAGTATTTT CASSLYPGRQLTDTQYF
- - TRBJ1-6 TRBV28 TGTGCCAGCAGTTTCAGGGACGACTCCTATAATTCACCCCTCCACTTT CASSFRDDSYNSPLHF
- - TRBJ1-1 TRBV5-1 TGCGCCAGCAGAGGCGACGGGAACACTGAAGCTTTCTTT CASRGDGNTEAFF
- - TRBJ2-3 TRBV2 TGTGCCAGCAGTGCTAGCGGCACAGATACGCAGTATTTT CASSASGTDTQYF
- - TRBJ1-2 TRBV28 TGTGCCAGCAGTTTCCGTGGGGGTCAAGGTGGCTACACCTTC CASSFRGGQGGYTF
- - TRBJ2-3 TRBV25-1 TGTGCCAGCAGTGAAGGGGTCCTAACAACAGATACGCAGTATTTT CASSEGVLTTDTQYF
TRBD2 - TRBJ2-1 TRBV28 TGTGCCAGCACCTCACCTAGCGGGAGGGACAATGAGCAGTTCTTC CASTSPSGRDNEQFF
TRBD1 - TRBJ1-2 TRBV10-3 TGTGCCATCAGTGAGTCATACGGGACAGGGTCACACTATGGCTACACCTTC CAISESYGTGSHYGYTF
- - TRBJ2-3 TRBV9 TGTGCCAGCAGCGTATCCGGGGGCCTAGATACGCAGTATTTT CASSVSGGLDTQYF
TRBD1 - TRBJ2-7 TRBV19 TGTGCCAGTAGTATGGGAAGGACAGGGCTCGAGCAGTACTTC CASSMGRTGLEQYF
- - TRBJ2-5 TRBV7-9 TGTGCCAGCAGCTTAGAAGGGGGGAAGACCCAGTACTTC CASSLEGGKTQYF
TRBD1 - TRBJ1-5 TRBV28 TGTGCCAGCAGTCTCATGTTATCCGGGACAGGGTTGGGACATAGCAATCAGCCCCAGCATTTT CASSLMLSGTGLGHSNQPQHF
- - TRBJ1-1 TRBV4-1 TGCGCCAGCAGCTCCCGGACGGGGAACACTGAAGCTTTCTTT CASSSRTGNTEAFF
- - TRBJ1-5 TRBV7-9 TGTGCCAGCAGCTTCGGGAGGGTGGATCAGCCCCAGCATTTT CASSFGRVDQPQHF
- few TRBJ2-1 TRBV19 TGTGCCAGTAGTATACGGGCAGGGAGTAAGGATGAGCAGTTCTTC CASSIRAGSKDEQFF
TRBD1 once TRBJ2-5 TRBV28 TGTGCCAGCAGTTTCTCGACAGGGGTCGAGACCCAGTACTTC CASSFSTGVETQYF
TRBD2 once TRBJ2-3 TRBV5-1 TGCGCCAGCAGCTTTAGCGGGCCGAGCACAGATACGCAGTATTTT CASSFSGPSTDTQYF